The 8 T cell receptor beta chains below all came from one sample that was sequenced in a study of T-cell reconstitution after alpha-beta-depleted transplantation in children. As it was prepared, the TCRbeta library received unique molecular identifiers. In TCRdb, the PCR reads were re-called with MiXCR into one record per CDR3 protein. In the table there are 250,000 or so distinct CDR3 sequences, under 9.5% of which are singletons. Specimen: PBMCs, mostly from graft donor cells, collected 180 days after TCRalphabeta/CD19-depleted stem cell transplant. The receptors here all came from a male patient younger than 18 who had a stem cell transplant for acute lymphoblastic leukemia, so the T cells may come from the graft donor.

This clonotype occurred a few times. This sequence joins TRBV27 and TRBJ2-3; TRBD1 might be the D (6 bases). Trimming removed 2 bases at V and 5 bases at J, with 8 bases between. The CDR3 is 13 amino acids. Germline V gives CDR1 MNHEY, CDR2 SMNVEV (reference sequence). CDR3 sequence reads: CASSLPRGDTQYF. The CDR3 nucleotides are TGTGCCAGCAGTTTACCCAGGGGAGATACGCAGTATTTT.

This clonotype has a count of ten or more. The chain couples TRBV12-3 or TRBV12-4 to TRBJ2-5; either TRBD1 or TRBD2 may fit D (5 bases each). The CDR3 sequence is 14 residues long. Trimming removed 1 base from V and 1 base from J, with 7 bases in between. In DNA form, the CDR3 reads TGTGCCAGCAGTTTAGGGGGACCCCAAGAGACCCAGTACTTC. This sequence encodes CASSLGGPQETQYF.

This clonotype was found many times. V is TRBV6-1 and J is TRBJ2-1, with 8 bases fitting TRBD2. The germline CDR1 and CDR2 sequences are MNHNS and SASEGT. The CDR3 length is 15 residues. With V trimmed by 5 bases and J by 4 bases, 7 bases remained unmatched. This CDR3 reads CASSLRSGVYNEQFF. CDR3 sequence (DNA): TGTGCCAGCAGTCTCCGTAGCGGGGTTTACAATGAGCAGTTCTTC.

The sample holds many counts of this clonotype. The CDR3 protein is CATSDSRGRGETQYF. For the CDR3, the DNA is TGTGCCACCAGTGATTCCAGGGGGCGCGGGGAGACCCAGTACTTC. The chain joins TRBV24-1 to TRBJ2-5, with 8 bases aligning to TRBD1. The CDR3 contains 15 residues. Germline V gives CDR1 KGHDR, CDR2 SFDVKD. V trimming: 2 bases; J trimming: 5 bases; junction bases outside the gene matches: 6.

The table lists this clonotype with many counts. This chain connects TRBV12-3 or TRBV12-4 to TRBJ2-7, with 10 bases that match TRBD1. The trim removed 6 bases at V and 4 bases at J, leaving 9 bases unmatched. There are 15 residues in the CDR3. The CDR3 is CASRPGTGDRYEQYF. The DNA for the CDR3 is TGTGCCAGCAGGCCCGGGACAGGGGACCGATACGAGCAGTACTTC.

This clonotype was recorded many times. V and J are TRBV13 and TRBJ2-7; TRBD2 agrees at 10 bases. There are 21 residues in the CDR3. Germline CDR1 and CDR2: PRHDT and FYEKMQ (reference sequence). Trimming cost V 0 bases and J 0 bases; bases outside gene matches: 17. The DNA for the CDR3 is TGTGCCAGCAGCTTAGGCGCTTTCGAAGCGGGGGGGCCCTGGAGCTCCTACGAGCAGTACTTC. It specifies CASSLGAFEAGGPWSSYEQYF. The complete variable domain, with remaining parts taken from reference TRBV13 and TRBJ2-7, reads AAGVIQSPRHLIKEKRETATLKCYPIPRHDTVYWYQQGPGQDPQFLISFYEKMQSDKGSIPDRFSAQQFSDYHSELNMSSLELGDSALYFCASSLGAFEAGGPWSSYEQYFGPGTRLTVT.

This clonotype was counted only a few times. The CDR3 DNA sequence: TGTGCCAGCAGCTCCCATGGGACAGGGGGCACCTACGAGCAGTACTTC. This encodes CASSSHGTGGTYEQYF. The chain carries TRBV7-2 and TRBJ2-7, with TRBD1 matching over 12 bases. The CDR3 covers 16 residues. The trim removed 4 bases at V and 2 bases at J, leaving 6 bases unmatched. Germline CDR1 SGHTA, CDR2 FQGNSA. The whole variable domain, filled in from reference TRBV7-2 and TRBJ2-7, reads GAGVSQSPSNKVTEKGKDVELRCDPISGHTALYWYRQSLGQGLEFLIYFQGNSAPDKSGLPSDRFSAERTGGSVSTLTIQRTQQEDSAVYLCASSSHGTGGTYEQYFGPGTRLTVT.

This clonotype was picked up a small number of times. Given a much more abundant clone one base away, this may be a read error. This sequence joins TRBV12-3 or TRBV12-4 and TRBJ2-7, with TRBD2 matching 11 bases. This CDR3 spans 18 amino acids. CDR3 region: CTSSPRAGLAGSSYEQYF. As DNA, the CDR3 is TGTACCAGCAGTCCTCGAGCTGGACTAGCGGGTAGCTCCTACGAGCAGTACTTC.